These 9 T cell receptor beta chains share one sample of origin, sequenced in a study of immune cell composition in non-small cell lung cancer (dated by TCRdb to 2016 to 2017). Non-adjacent lung tissue from the same patient, taken as far from the tumour as possible and at least 3 cm away, was used for the normal lung samples. The protocol used for the library was the immunoSEQ multiplex PCR assay. Drawn from immuneACCESS, this table holds only the in-frame rearrangements with V and J called that TCRdb kept. Clones are partly lost; checked studies trace under half to an unresolved V gene and leave the rest unexplained. The sample table records roughly 16,000 clones; over 70% of these occur just once. Approximately 9.8% of the sample is in the top ten clones. These data were also reused for a study on CD4 T cells in lung cancer.

Source material: non-adjacent lung tissue. These receptor sequences come from a human donor with non-small cell lung cancer.

The chain employs TRBV30 and TRBJ1-1, with D unclear. The CDR3 is 12 residues long. Germline V gene data show CDR1 as GTSNPN and CDR2 as SVGIG (reference sequence). Trimming took 2 bases from V and 8 from J, leaving 12 bases between them. CDR3 nucleotide sequence: TGTGCCTGGAGTATTCGGAATGTGGAAGCTTTCTTT. This codes for CAWSIRNVEAFF.

This chain connects TRBV21-1 to TRBJ2-7; TRBD1, the D gene given by the table, was not confirmed from the DNA. TRBV21-1 is a pseudogene locus. The CDR3 is 10 residues long. CDR3 in amino acids: CASTQYEQYF. Written as DNA, the CDR3 is TGTGCCAGCACCCAATACGAGCAGTACTTC.

The chain is built from TRBV9 and TRBJ2-3; no firm D call. Trimming shortened V by 4 bases and J by 4 bases, and 10 bases separated the two germline ends. Germline V CDR1 and CDR2: SGDLS, YYNGEE. CDR3 length: 13 residues. In DNA form, the CDR3 reads TGTGCCAGCAGCCGCGGTTTTGCAGATACGCAGTATTTT. This translates into CASSRGFADTQYF.

The chain is built from TRBV20-1 and TRBJ2-3, with no clear D. This CDR3 spans 10 amino acids. V shed 3 bases and J shed 2 bases, with 0 bases lying between them. Germline V CDR1 and CDR2: DFQATT, SNEGSKA (reference sequence). CDR3 protein: CSASTDTQYF. CDR3 in DNA: TGCAGTGCTAGCACAGATACGCAGTATTTT.

The chain has TRBV7-3 and TRBJ1-1, with 7 bases aligning to TRBD1. The CDR3 is 14 amino acids. V was pared by 2 bases and J by 3 bases, with 3 bases of the junction left unmatched. Germline CDR1 reads SGHTA; CDR2 reads FQGTGA. The CDR3 here is CASSLSGGDTEAFF. Written as DNA, the CDR3 is TGTGCCAGCAGCTTATCAGGGGGGGACACTGAAGCTTTCTTT.

The chain combines TRBV18 with TRBJ2-7; D may be TRBD1 (6 bases). The CDR3 spans 16 residues. The germline V gene encodes CDR1 KGHSH and CDR2 LQKENI. V was shortened by 3 bases and J by 4 bases, with 19 bases between the two germline ends. The chain's CDR3 is CASSPPRDTSMYEQYF. The CDR3 region has the DNA TGTGCCAGCTCACCCCCCCGGGACACCTCTATGTACGAGCAGTACTTC.

The rearrangement joins TRBV6-5 to TRBJ2-2; perhaps TRBD2 as D (6 bases). The germline V and J ends were trimmed by 7 bases and 4 bases, with 10 bases remaining between them. Germline V lookup: CDR1 MNHEY, CDR2 SVGAGI. The CDR3 consists of 13 residues. The CDR3 loop reads CASKVGGTGELFF. CDR3 DNA: TGTGCCAGCAAAGTGGGGGGCACCGGGGAGCTGTTTTTT.

This chain connects TRBV23-1 to TRBJ1-1; D not certain. TRBV23-1 has ORF status, its function being uncertain. The CDR3 spans 19 residues. Between the trimmed V and J ends, which lost 0 bases and 1 base, there was a span of 21 bases. For the CDR3, the DNA is TGCGCCAGCAGTCAATCGAGGGAGCCGATCGAGCGGAGGAACACTGAAGCTTTCTTT. It codes for CASSQSREPIERRNTEAFF.

The chain carries TRBV21-1 and TRBJ1-6; TRBD1 is the table's D call, not checked against the DNA. TRBV21-1 is assigned pseudogene status. This CDR3 is built from 15 residues. CDR3 in amino acids: CASSKDPGGNSPLHF. CDR3 DNA: TGTGCCAGCAGCAAAGACCCAGGGGGTAATTCACCCCTCCACTTT.